The T cell receptor beta chain under discussion was sequenced for a study of blood T cell repertoires in COVID-19. Study background: Donors in the United States, Italy and Spain gave samples during acute or convalescent COVID-19. PBMCs, B-cell-depleted T cells, or T cells were the source of the cDNA or gDNA that made up the material.

V was pared by 4 bases and J by 6 bases, with 10 bases of the junction left unmatched. Germline V gene data show CDR1 as SGDLS and CDR2 as YYNGEE. The CDR3 has 15 amino acids. Authors' processing steps: Using reference gene primer amplification, nucleated cell counts were estimated. The table came from immunoSEQ multiplex PCR; TCRdb's copy has only in-frame clones and leaves some out. V and J calls and clone size are those listed in that table; D and trimming were worked out from the DNA. The table has 85,000 to 130,000 clones, 70% to 85% seen once. The gene calls are TRBV9 and TRBJ2-1; 7 bases line up with TRBD1. The receptor was isolated from a woman aged 55-75 years with acute or convalescent COVID-19. Input material: peripheral blood. The CDR3, as DNA: TGTGCCAGCAGCCCGTTCGGCCAGGGGGTCAATGAGCAGTTCTTC. This codes for CASSPFGQGVNEQFF.